Listed below are T cell receptor beta chains from one sample, sequenced in a study of blood T cell repertoires in COVID-19. Generated by immunoSEQ multiplex PCR, the TCRdb table keeps only in-frame clones and is missing some. The sample has hundreds of thousands of clones; about 87% are singletons. Sequencing was carried out using PBMCs or T cells enriched from blood (not recorded which). These TCRs come from a man aged 35-49 years in a cohort exposed to, infected with or recovered from COVID-19 (not recorded which). Both conserved end residues are part of each CDR3. The order of the fields is V gene, D gene, clone size, J gene, CDR3 DNA, CDR3 protein. The D gene is left open where the match is weak. Some rows mark clone size as missing; the rest say once, few, many or name a class of expanded clone.

TRBV29-1	.	.	TRBJ2-3	TGCAGCGTCAAAGGGGACACGGATACGCAGTATTTT	CSVKGDTDTQYF
TRBV11-3	TRBD2	.	TRBJ2-7	TGTGCCAGCAGCTTTCGGGGTAGCGGGAGCCATAGCTCCTACGAGCAGTACTTC	CASSFRGSGSHSSYEQYF
TRBV15	TRBD1	.	TRBJ1-1	TGTGCCACCAGCAGAACCGGGACAGGGGGTCGGGGCACTGAAGCTTTCTTT	CATSRTGTGGRGTEAFF
TRBV25-1	TRBD1	.	TRBJ2-7	TGTGCCAGCAGCGACAACAGGGGCCACTCCTACGAGCAGTACTTC	CASSDNRGHSYEQYF
TRBV7-8	.	.	TRBJ2-7	TGTGCCAGCAGCTTATCCGGTGGCCTAGCAGTCAGGGAGCAGTACTTC	CASSLSGGLAVREQYF
TRBV7-3	TRBD1	once	TRBJ2-2	TGTGCCAGCAGCTCAATCGGGACAGGGATTGGTCCCGGGGAGCTGTTTTTT	CASSSIGTGIGPGELFF
TRBV19	TRBD2	.	TRBJ2-5	TGTGCCACCAGGGCTGCGGGAGCGGAGACCCAGTACTTC	CATRAAGAETQYF
TRBV19	.	few	TRBJ1-1	TGTGCCAGTAGTATAGAGGGAAGGGGTGAAGCTTTCTTT	CASSIEGRGEAFF
TRBV12-5	.	once	TRBJ2-7	TGTGCTAGTGGTTTGGCGGTGGAGGAGCAGTACTTC	CASGLAVEEQYF
TRBV3-1/TRBV3-2	.	.	TRBJ1-1	TGTGCCAGCAGCCAAGATTTTCGTCAGGGGGAAGCTTTCTTT	CASSQDFRQGEAFF
TRBV11-2	TRBD1	.	TRBJ2-1	TGTGCCAGCAGCTCCGGACAGGGCTACAATGAGCAGTTCTTC	CASSSGQGYNEQFF
TRBV5-5	.	.	TRBJ2-7	TGTGCCAGCAGCTTAGGGTCGGGATCCTACGAGCAGTACTTC	CASSLGSGSYEQYF
TRBV3-1/TRBV3-2	TRBD1	.	TRBJ1-2	TGTGCCAGCAGCCCAAACAGGGGGACAGGAGGCTACACCTTC	CASSPNRGTGGYTF
TRBV4-1	.	.	TRBJ1-4	TGCGCCAGCAGCCAAGTGGGGGGTATTAATGAAAAACTGTTTTTT	CASSQVGGINEKLFF
TRBV9	TRBD2	.	TRBJ2-1	TGTGCCAGCAGCCCCTTAGCGGGAGGGTACAATGAGCAGTTCTTC	CASSPLAGGYNEQFF
TRBV20-1	.	.	TRBJ1-6	TGCAGTGCTAGTTTTCAGGTTACGAATTCACCCCTCCACTTT	CSASFQVTNSPLHF
TRBV6-5	TRBD1	.	TRBJ1-5	TGTGCCAGCGACAGGGCGTATAGCAATCAGCCCCAGCATTTT	CASDRAYSNQPQHF
TRBV28	.	.	TRBJ1-6	TGTGCACGGGGATCACCCCTCCACTTT	CARGSPLHF
TRBV27	TRBD1	many	TRBJ1-2	TGTGCCAGCAGTTTAAGGGACAGGGGGGTTGGTGGCTACACCTTC	CASSLRDRGVGGYTF
TRBV27	.	few	TRBJ1-1	TGTGCCAGCAGAAGGGGAGGGGAGAACACTGAAGCTTTCTTT	CASRRGGENTEAFF
TRBV28	.	.	TRBJ1-5	TGTGCCAGCAGTGCGGGACCCGTCCGCAATCAGCCCCAGCATTTT	CASSAGPVRNQPQHF